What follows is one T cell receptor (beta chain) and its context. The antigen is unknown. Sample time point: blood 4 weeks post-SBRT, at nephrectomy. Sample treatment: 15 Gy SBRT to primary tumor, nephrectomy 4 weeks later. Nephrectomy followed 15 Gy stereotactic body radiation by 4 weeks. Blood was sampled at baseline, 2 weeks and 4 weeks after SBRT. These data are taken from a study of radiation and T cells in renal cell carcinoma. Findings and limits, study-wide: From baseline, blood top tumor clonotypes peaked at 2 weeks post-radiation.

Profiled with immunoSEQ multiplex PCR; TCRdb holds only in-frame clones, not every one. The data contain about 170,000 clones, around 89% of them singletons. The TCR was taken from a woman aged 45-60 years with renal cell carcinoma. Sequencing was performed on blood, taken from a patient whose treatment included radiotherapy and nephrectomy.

The CDR3 bases are TGTGCCAGCACCAGACAGGGGCTAGCTAATGAAAAACTGTTTTTT. Translation gives CASTRQGLANEKLFF. The chain has TRBV6-6 and TRBJ1-4; 8 positions agree with TRBD1. Germline assignment: CDR1 MNHNY and CDR2 SVGAGI (reference sequence). The CDR3 spans 15 residues. The V segment lost 7 bases and the J segment 3 bases; nucleotides outside the gene matches: 7.